One sample yielded the 14 T cell receptor beta chains listed below, sequenced in a study of T-cell reconstitution after alpha-beta-depleted transplantation in children. A library of TCRbeta sequences, prepared with unique molecular identifiers, was generated. Each CDR3 protein is one row after TCRdb ran MiXCR on the PCR reads. The sample carries more than 200,000 distinct CDR3 sequences, about a quarter recorded once. The source material was PBMCs, sampled before TCRalphabeta/CD19-depleted stem cell transplant. These receptor sequences come from a girl aged 2-10 years with Fanconi anemia, due to receive a stem cell transplant.

J is TRBJ2-7 and V is TRBV6-1; D is unresolved. This CDR3 region has 14 residues. Trimming left V 2 bases short and J 2 bases short, with 10 bases between. Germline-derived CDR1 and CDR2 are MNHNS and SASEGT. The CDR3 region is CASSETAPAYEQYF. The CDR3 nucleotides are TGTGCCAGCAGTGAAACCGCACCAGCCTACGAGCAGTACTTC.

This rearrangement joins TRBV7-6 to TRBJ2-7, with a weak D call TRBD2 (5 bases). Trimming left V 1 base short and J 5 bases short, with 12 bases between. Germline V lookup: CDR1 SGHVS, CDR2 FNYEAQ. This CDR3 region has 14 residues. The CDR3 reads CASSLERTVNEQYF. The CDR3 coding sequence is TGTGCCAGCAGCTTAGAAAGGACTGTGAACGAGCAGTACTTC.

This clonotype was seen a few times. The CDR3 DNA is TGTGCCAGCGGAGGCGGGAGATATAATGAGCAGTTCTTC. Translating gives CASGGGRYNEQFF. The rearrangement links TRBV7-9 to TRBJ2-1, with 7 bases fitting TRBD2. From germline, CDR1 is SEHNR and CDR2 FQNEAQ (reference sequence). The CDR3 loop spans 13 amino acids. With 8 bases clipped from V and 7 bases from J, the junction kept 8 bases outside the gene matches.

At least ten counts were recorded for this clonotype. The CDR3 region has the DNA TGCAGCGTTGGCCAACGGTCCGACGAGCAGTACTTC. Translated: CSVGQRSDEQYF. The genes are TRBV29-1 and TRBJ2-7; D gene ambiguous. The CDR3 sequence is 12 residues long. V dropped 4 bases and J dropped 5 bases, with 12 bases sitting between them. From germline, CDR1 is SQVTM and CDR2 ANQGSEA.

The chain carries TRBV9 and TRBJ2-3; TRBD2 matches 14 bases. The V and J ends lost 4 bases and 1 base, in that order; junction bases with no gene match: 8. The CDR3 runs to 18 residues. From germline, CDR1 is SGDLS and CDR2 YYNGEE. CDR3 sequence (DNA): TGTGCCAGCAGCTGGAGACTAGCGGGGGGGGTAGGCACAGATACGCAGTATTTT. Its protein product is CASSWRLAGGVGTDTQYF.

Ten or more counts support this clonotype. V usage is TRBV29-1 and J usage is TRBJ2-7, with D perhaps matching TRBD2 (6 bases). V shed 2 bases and J shed 0 bases, with 17 bases lying between them. Germline values: CDR1 SQVTM, CDR2 ANQGSEA. The length of the CDR3 is 16 residues. The CDR3 sequence is CSVENRSGLSSYEQYF. CDR3 in DNA: TGCAGCGTTGAAAATCGAAGCGGGCTAAGCTCCTACGAGCAGTACTTC.

This clonotype was seen at least ten times. V usage is TRBV6-4 and J usage is TRBJ2-3; 8 bases are shared with TRBD2. CDR3 length: 16 amino acids. Germline V gene data show CDR1 as MRHNA and CDR2 as SNTAGT. With 6 bases clipped from V and 0 bases from J, the junction kept 8 bases outside the gene matches. CDR3 sequence reads: CASRAIAGPSTDTQYF. CDR3 coding DNA: TGTGCCAGCAGGGCCATAGCGGGGCCTAGCACAGATACGCAGTATTTT.

The J gene is TRBJ2-7, the V gene TRBV2; TRBD2 matches at 8 bases. The CDR3 is 17 amino acids. J was trimmed by 4 bases and V by 11 bases; bases with no gene match: 22. Germline V gene data show CDR1 as SNHLY and CDR2 as FYNNEI. CDR3 coding DNA: TGTGCCGAGGGTGAGGGACCTAGCGGGCGGATGGTTTACGAGCAGTACTTC. It codes for CAEGEGPSGRMVYEQYF.

This clonotype was recorded many times. The chain recombines TRBV20-1 with TRBJ2-1; TRBD2 matches 10 bases. V gave up 0 bases and J gave up 3 bases; unmatched junction bases: 2. The CDR3 has 15 residues. The germline gives CDR1 DFQATT, CDR2 SNEGSKA (reference sequence). CDR3 region: CSARELAGLYNEQFF. The CDR3 DNA reads TGCAGTGCTAGAGAACTAGCGGGGCTCTACAATGAGCAGTTCTTC.

This clonotype has ten or more counts. The V gene is TRBV12-3 or TRBV12-4, the J gene TRBJ1-1; no firm D call. The CDR3 loop spans 14 amino acids. Trimming took off 5 bases at V and 7 bases at J, with 17 bases between the two ends. CDR3 sequence reads: CASSLPRLPCEAFF. The CDR3 nucleotides read TGTGCCAGCAGTCTCCCACGGCTACCCTGTGAAGCTTTCTTT.

The chain has TRBV5-1 and TRBJ2-2, with 11 bases fitting TRBD2. Trimming at V came to 7 bases and at J to 10 bases, leaving 15 bases not matched to a gene. Germline lookup yields CDR1 SGHRS and CDR2 YFSETQ. The CDR3 has 16 residues. The CDR3 loop reads CASSGDTSGSSKELFF. The CDR3 nucleotides are TGCGCCAGCTCCGGCGACACTAGCGGGAGTTCTAAGGAGCTGTTTTTT.

The chain carries TRBV4-2 and TRBJ2-4; possible D gene TRBD1, 6 bases. This CDR3 region has 16 residues. Germline V CDR1 and CDR2: LGHNA, YNFKEQ. Trimming removed 3 bases at V and 3 bases at J, with 15 bases between. The CDR3 protein is CASSHNSRDIKNIQYF. The CDR3 nucleotides read TGTGCCAGCAGCCATAACAGCCGGGACATCAAAAACATTCAGTACTTC.

This clonotype was picked up many times. This chain uses TRBV25-1 with TRBJ2-7; D unclear. The ends were cut back, 10 bases at V and 0 bases at J, with 10 bases in the middle. The CDR3 runs to 12 residues. The germline V gene has CDR1 MGHDK and CDR2 SYGVNS. This CDR3 reads CAIETSSYEQYF. DNA of the CDR3: TGTGCCATCGAAACCAGCTCCTACGAGCAGTACTTC.

This chain uses TRBV2 with TRBJ2-7; 12 bases agree with TRBD2. Germline CDR1 is SNHLY and CDR2 is FYNNEI. The V gene end was trimmed by 6 bases and the J gene end by 6 bases; junction bases not matched to a gene: 3. The length of the CDR3 is 13 residues. As DNA, the CDR3 is TGTGCCAGCAGCGGACTAGCGGGGAGCGAGCAGTACTTC. Encoded protein: CASSGLAGSEQYF.